This passage covers 31 T cell receptor beta chains from one sample sequenced in a study of T-cell memory formation after mild COVID-19. TCRdb fed the 5' RACE reads into MiXCR, producing one record per CDR3 protein. The table lists about 290,000 distinct CDR3 sequences, about 16% of them singletons. The sample was PBMCs or a T cell subset sorted from them (not recorded which). All receptors derive from a man younger than 35 who had mild COVID-19 (a few samples of this study predate the infection). Cell type and time point are not known.

The chain recombines TRBV6-6 with TRBJ1-5, with 8 positions matching TRBD1. The CDR3 consists of 15 residues. V was clipped by 5 bases and J by 6 bases; unmatched bases: 9. Germline CDR1 is MNHNY and CDR2 is SVGAGI (reference sequence). For the CDR3, the DNA is TGTGCCAGCAGTGAATCAGGGGGCATAAGTCAGCCCCAGCATTTT. It encodes CASSESGGISQPQHF.

This clonotype has only a few counts. The rearrangement uses TRBV7-2 and TRBJ2-1, with D hard to call. With 6 bases removed from V and 0 bases from J, the gap between germline ends came to 15 bases. CDR1 SGHTA and CDR2 FQGNSA come from the germline V gene. The CDR3 loop spans 16 amino acids. The CDR3 is CASSSLAQSSYNEQFF. The CDR3 region has the DNA TGTGCCAGCAGTTCTCTCGCCCAGAGCTCCTACAATGAGCAGTTCTTC.

This chain connects TRBV7-9 to TRBJ1-1, with 7 nucleotides matching TRBD1. J lost 1 base, V lost 4 bases, and 6 bases had no gene match. This CDR3 has 15 residues. Per germline, CDR1 SEHNR and CDR2 FQNEAQ (reference sequence). The CDR3 loop is CASSSPDRANTEAFF. The CDR3 DNA is TGTGCCAGCAGCTCCCCAGACAGGGCGAACACTGAAGCTTTCTTT.

V is TRBV20-1 and J is TRBJ2-3; D is unclear. This CDR3 comprises 14 residues. Germline lookup yields CDR1 DFQATT and CDR2 SNEGSKA (reference sequence). V was pared by 4 bases and J by 0 bases, with 11 bases between. CDR3 amino acids: CSAKSRISTDTQYF. The DNA for the CDR3 is TGCAGTGCTAAAAGTAGGATAAGCACAGATACGCAGTATTTT.

This clonotype has just a few counts. The chain carries TRBV7-9 and TRBJ2-7; 9 nucleotides match TRBD1. Germline CDR1 reads SEHNR; CDR2 reads FQNEAQ (reference sequence). CDR3 length: 12 residues. The trim removed 5 bases at V and 7 bases at J, leaving 3 bases unmatched. The CDR3 nucleotides are TGTGCCAGCAGCATCGGGACAGGGGAGCAGTACGTC. It encodes CASSIGTGEQYV.

In its sample, this clonotype was seen a few times. The J gene is TRBJ1-5, the V gene TRBV7-2; TRBD1 agrees at 7 bases. The germline gives CDR1 SGHTA, CDR2 FQGNSA. The CDR3 loop spans 17 amino acids. V was pared by 0 bases and J by 2 bases, with 7 bases of the junction left unmatched. The CDR3 DNA follows: TGTGCCAGCAGCTTAGCGGGTCCAGGGGGGGGCAATCAGCCCCAGCATTTT. This codes for CASSLAGPGGGNQPQHF.

CDR3 in amino acids: CASSFWGRGDGYTF. For the CDR3, the DNA is TGTGCCAGCAGCTTCTGGGGGCGCGGGGATGGCTACACCTTC. This chain uses TRBV7-2 with TRBJ1-2; D is perhaps TRBD1 (6 bases). The CDR3 length is 14 residues. V lost 3 bases and J lost 6, with 14 bases in between. Germline values: CDR1 SGHTA, CDR2 FQGNSA.

This clonotype occurred many times. V usage is TRBV20-1 and J usage is TRBJ2-7; no clear D. Germline V gene data show CDR1 as DFQATT and CDR2 as SNEGSKA (reference sequence). V was clipped by 3 bases and J by 4 bases, with 7 bases between them. The length of the CDR3 is 11 residues. In nucleotides, the CDR3 is TGCAGTGCTAGTGTTCAGTACGAGCAGTACGTC. Protein product: CSASVQYEQYV.

In DNA form, the CDR3 reads TGCGCCAGCAGCCAGGGACTAGCGGGGAGCACAGATACGCAGTATTTT. It specifies CASSQGLAGSTDTQYF. The chain uses TRBV5-1 and TRBJ2-3; 13 bases are shared with TRBD2. The trim removed 4 bases at V and 0 bases at J, leaving 2 bases unmatched. The germline gives CDR1 SGHRS, CDR2 YFSETQ. This CDR3 region has 16 residues.

This clonotype was observed many times. The rearrangement joins TRBV12-3 or TRBV12-4 to TRBJ1-6; possibly TRBD1 for D (5 bases). The CDR3 spans 13 residues. Trimming removed 5 bases from V and 18 bases from J, with 20 bases in between. In DNA, the CDR3 is TGTGCCAGCAGTCCGGGACCCCCTGTACTCCCCCACTTT. Protein: CASSPGPPVLPHF.

In its sample, this clonotype was seen a few times. J is TRBJ1-1 and V is TRBV15; 9 bases fit TRBD1. This CDR3 region has 13 residues. J was trimmed by 10 bases and V by 7 bases; bases with no gene match: 10. Looked up from germline, CDR1 is LNHNV and CDR2 is YYDKDF (reference sequence). As DNA, the CDR3 is TGTGCCACCACTGAGACAGGGGGGAGTTCAGCTTTCTTT. The encoded protein is CATTETGGSSAFF.

This chain uses TRBV6-2 or TRBV6-3 with TRBJ2-3, with TRBD1 identical over 7 bases. Germline loops: CDR1 MNHEY, CDR2 SVGEGT. The CDR3 covers 15 residues. V lost 3 bases and J lost 2; bases outside the gene matches: 5. The CDR3 DNA follows: TGTGCCAGCAGTTATAGGGACAGACTCACAGATACGCAGTATTTT. Translated: CASSYRDRLTDTQYF.

This clonotype was picked up a small number of times. The genes are TRBV9 and TRBJ2-2; TRBD1 agrees at 9 bases. The CDR3 length is 16 residues. Germline trimming cut 6 bases from V and 4 bases from J; bases unmatched to any gene: 10. Germline V CDR1 and CDR2: SGDLS, YYNGEE. CDR3 sequence: CASTPGTGQVTGELFF. The CDR3 DNA follows: TGTGCCAGCACCCCAGGGACAGGGCAGGTCACCGGGGAGCTGTTTTTT. The entire variable domain, with the rest obtained from reference TRBV9 and TRBJ2-2, is as follows: DSGVTQTPKHLITATGQRVTLRCSPRSGDLSVYWYQQSLDQGLQFLIQYYNGEERAKGNILERFSAQQFPDLHSELNLSSLELGDSALYFCASTPGTGQVTGELFFGEGSRLTVL.

This clonotype was found a few times. The V and J genes are TRBV12-3 or TRBV12-4 and TRBJ2-1, with D tentatively TRBD2 (5 bases). The CDR3 runs to 14 residues. V dropped 6 bases and J dropped 12 bases, with 21 bases sitting between them. CDR3 in amino acids: CASRPTDLGSGQFF. CDR3 in DNA: TGTGCCAGCAGGCCAACGGACTTGGGGTCGGGGCAGTTCTTC.

This clonotype was seen a handful of times. The chain is built from TRBV10-3 and TRBJ2-7; the D gene is possibly TRBD2 (6 bases). The CDR3 contains 13 residues. Germline V gene data show CDR1 as ENHRY and CDR2 as SYGVKD. V dropped 3 bases and J dropped 6 bases, with 12 bases sitting between them. The CDR3 nucleotides read TGTGCCATCAGTGACCAAGCCGGGGGCGAGCAGTACGTC. Amino acid sequence: CAISDQAGGEQYV.

This clonotype has just a few counts. The gene calls are TRBV7-2 and TRBJ2-6; D is uncertain. Deletions cut 2 bases from V and 0 bases from J, with 5 bases between. This CDR3 has 15 amino acids. The germline gives CDR1 SGHTA, CDR2 FQGNSA. CDR3 nucleotides: TGTGCCAGCAGCTTACACAGCTCTGGGGCCAACGTCCTGACTTTC. The encoded protein is CASSLHSSGANVLTF.

Ten or more counts support this clonotype. The J gene is TRBJ1-6, the V gene TRBV21-1; the table's D call, TRBD1, has no DNA check behind it. TRBV21-1 is flagged as a pseudogene. The CDR3 sequence is 15 residues long. CDR3 protein: CASSKPDRANSPLHF. The CDR3 nucleotides read TGTGCCAGCAGCAAACCGGACAGAGCAAATTCACCCCTCCACTTT.

This clonotype occurred a few times. This rearrangement joins TRBV11-2 to TRBJ2-1, with D maybe TRBD2 (5 bases). The CDR3 consists of 15 residues. Germline-derived CDR1 and CDR2 are SGHAT and FQNNGV. The germline V and J ends were trimmed by 7 bases and 3 bases, with 16 bases remaining between them. Here the CDR3 reads CASKEAGLLYNEQFF. The CDR3 DNA sequence: TGTGCCAGCAAGGAGGCCGGGCTGCTCTACAATGAGCAGTTCTTC. Looking up the rest from reference TRBV11-2 and TRBJ2-1 gives the full variable domain: EAGVAQSPRYKIIEKRQSVAFWCNPISGHATLYWYQQILGQGPKLLIQFQNNGVVDDSQLPKDRFSAERLKGVDSTLKIQPAKLEDSAVYLCASKEAGLLYNEQFFGPGTRLTVL.

This rearrangement joins TRBV20-1 to TRBJ2-1; D is unclear. From germline, CDR1 is DFQATT and CDR2 SNEGSKA (reference sequence). CDR3 length equals 10 residues. V was cut by 5 bases and J by 4 bases, with 3 bases left in between. DNA for the CDR3: TGCAGTGCTGGTTACAATGAGCAGTTCTTC. Translated: CSAGYNEQFF.

The chain links TRBV18 to TRBJ2-7; D perhaps matches TRBD1 (6 bases). V lost 3 bases and J 10 bases, leaving 13 bases between the germline ends. Germline CDR1 and CDR2: KGHSH and LQKENI. The CDR3 sequence is 12 residues long. CDR3 protein: CASSPGQGQQYF. The DNA of the CDR3 is TGTGCCAGCTCACCCGGGCAGGGACAACAGTACTTC.

This clonotype was detected a few times. In DNA form, the CDR3 reads TGTGCCAGCAGCCCCTATTGGTTAGGGGAAAAACTGTTTTTT. This gives the protein CASSPYWLGEKLFF. V gene TRBV7-2 combines with J gene TRBJ1-4; D unresolved. Germline V gene sequence: CDR1 SGHTA, CDR2 FQGNSA. Trimming took off 5 bases at V and 8 bases at J, with 15 bases between the two ends. This CDR3 has 14 residues.

The V call is TRBV19, the J call TRBJ1-1; D is uncertain. The germline V and J ends were trimmed by 7 bases and 1 base, with 10 bases remaining between them. The CDR3 totals 13 residues. The germline V gene has CDR1 LNHDA and CDR2 SQIVND (reference sequence). CDR3 region: CASTITGNTEAFF. Written as DNA, the CDR3 is TGTGCCAGTACCATCACGGGGAACACTGAAGCTTTCTTT.

This clonotype was seen a few times. The V call is TRBV18, the J call TRBJ1-3; no clear D. Germline lookup yields CDR1 KGHSH and CDR2 LQKENI. CDR3 length: 13 residues. The V and J ends lost 6 bases and 2 bases respectively, with 8 bases between them. In nucleotides, the CDR3 is TGTGCCAGCTCCTCGCGGCCTGGAAACACCATATATTTT. Its protein is CASSSRPGNTIYF. The entire variable domain, with the rest obtained from reference TRBV18 and TRBJ1-3, is as follows: NAGVMQNPRHLVRRRGQEARLRCSPMKGHSHVYWYRQLPEEGLKFMVYLQKENIIDESGMPKERFSAEFPKEGPSILRIQQVVRGDSAAYFCASSSRPGNTIYFGEGSWLTVV.

This clonotype has more than one count but fewer than ten. V gene TRBV7-3 combines with J gene TRBJ1-5; 8 nucleotides align to TRBD1. V lost 4 bases and J lost 7; bases outside the gene matches: 12. CDR3 length: 16 amino acids. Germline V gene sequence: CDR1 SGHTA, CDR2 FQGTGA. This CDR3 is CASSYRDRSGSQPQHF. Written as DNA, the CDR3 is TGTGCCAGCAGCTACCGGGACAGGTCGGGTTCGCAGCCCCAGCATTTT.

The rearrangement links TRBV6-2 or TRBV6-3 to TRBJ1-4; no firm D call. This CDR3 region has 13 residues. Deletions cut 3 bases from V and 8 bases from J, with 10 bases between. The V gene's germline CDR1 is MNHEY and CDR2 SVGEGT. CDR3 nucleotide sequence: TGTGCCAGCAGTTATTACCCTGGAGAAAAACTGTTTTTT. This sequence encodes CASSYYPGEKLFF.

This clonotype was detected only a few times. This chain joins TRBV5-1 and TRBJ1-6, with D hard to call. This CDR3 contains 15 residues. The germline CDR1 and CDR2 sequences are SGHRS and YFSETQ. Trimming took off 0 bases at V and 6 bases at J, with 10 bases between the two ends. The CDR3 DNA reads as TGCGCCAGCAGCTTGGTCGCGGATATTAATTCACCCCTCCACTTT. Protein sequence: CASSLVADINSPLHF.

The genes are TRBV7-8 and TRBJ2-1; D may be TRBD1 (6 bases). Trimming stripped 2 bases from V and 8 bases from J, with 13 bases between. The germline gives CDR1 SGHVS, CDR2 FQNEAQ. This CDR3 contains 14 residues. DNA of the CDR3: TGTGCCAGCAGCTTATACAGGGCTAGGGATGAGCAGTTCTTC. Translated: CASSLYRARDEQFF. Full variable domain (outside the CDR3, taken from reference TRBV7-8 and TRBJ2-1): GAGVSQSPRYKVAKRGQDVALRCDPISGHVSLFWYQQALGQGPEFLTYFQNEAQLDKSGLPSDRFFAERPEGSVSTLKIQRTQQEDSAVYLCASSLYRARDEQFFGPGTRLTVL.

V gene TRBV2 combines with J gene TRBJ2-5; D possibly corresponds to TRBD2 (5 bases). CDR1 and CDR2 (germline): SNHLY, FYNNEI. The V gene lost 6 bases and the J gene lost 4 bases, with 15 bases spanning the gap. This CDR3 is built from 14 residues. The CDR3 region is CASSNPGNRETQYF. Here the CDR3 DNA reads TGTGCCAGCAGCAATCCGGGAAATCGAGAGACCCAGTACTTC.

This clonotype was seen a handful of times. This chain uses TRBV7-8 with TRBJ2-7, with D tentatively TRBD2 (5 bases). Germline CDR1 SGHVS, CDR2 FQNEAQ. CDR3 length equals 12 residues. With 1 base removed from V and 6 bases from J, the gap between germline ends came to 7 bases. CDR3 sequence (DNA): TGTGCCAGCAGCTTAGGGAGCGGCGAGCAGTACTTC. It is translated as CASSLGSGEQYF.

The J gene is TRBJ2-5, the V gene TRBV5-6; 8 bases map to TRBD1. V gave up 2 bases and J gave up 5 bases; unmatched junction bases: 2. This CDR3 is 13 amino acids long. CDR1 is SGHDT and CDR2 is YYEEEE in the germline V gene. CDR3 loop: CASSFRDRETQYF. CDR3 coding DNA: TGTGCCAGCAGCTTCCGGGACAGGGAGACCCAGTACTTC.

This clonotype was seen only a few times. The CDR3 sequence: CSGVGVSYNEQFF. The CDR3 nucleotides read TGCAGCGGAGTAGGGGTCTCCTACAATGAGCAGTTCTTC. This chain uses TRBV29-1 with TRBJ2-1; a weak D match, TRBD1 (5 bases). Germline assignment: CDR1 SQVTM and CDR2 ANQGSEA. This CDR3 comprises 13 residues. V lost 7 bases and J 0 bases, leaving 10 bases between the germline ends.